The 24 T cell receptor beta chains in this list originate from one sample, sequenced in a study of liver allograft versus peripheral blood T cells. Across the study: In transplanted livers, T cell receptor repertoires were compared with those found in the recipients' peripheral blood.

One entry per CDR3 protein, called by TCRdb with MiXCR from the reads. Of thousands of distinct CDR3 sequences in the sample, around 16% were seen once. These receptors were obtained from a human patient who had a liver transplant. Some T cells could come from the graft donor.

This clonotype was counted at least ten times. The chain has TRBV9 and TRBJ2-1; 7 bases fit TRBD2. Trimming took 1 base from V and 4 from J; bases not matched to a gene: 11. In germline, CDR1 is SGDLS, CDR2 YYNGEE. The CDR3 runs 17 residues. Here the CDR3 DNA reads TGTGCCAGCAGCGTACATAATAGCGGGTGGGGATACAATGAGCAGTTCTTC. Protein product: CASSVHNSGWGYNEQFF.

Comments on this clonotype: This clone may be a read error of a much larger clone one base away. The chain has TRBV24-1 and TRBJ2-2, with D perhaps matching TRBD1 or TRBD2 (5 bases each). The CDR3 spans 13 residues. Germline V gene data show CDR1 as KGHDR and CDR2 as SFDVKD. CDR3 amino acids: CATGTVNAGELFF. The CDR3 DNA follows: TGTGCCACCGGGACGGTGAACGCCGGGGAGCTGTTTTTT.

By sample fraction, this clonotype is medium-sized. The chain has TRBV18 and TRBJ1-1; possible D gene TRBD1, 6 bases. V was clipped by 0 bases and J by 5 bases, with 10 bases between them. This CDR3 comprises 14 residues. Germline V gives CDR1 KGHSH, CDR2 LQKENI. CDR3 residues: CASSPPTGRTEAFF. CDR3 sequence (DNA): TGTGCCAGCTCACCACCTACAGGGAGGACTGAAGCTTTCTTT.

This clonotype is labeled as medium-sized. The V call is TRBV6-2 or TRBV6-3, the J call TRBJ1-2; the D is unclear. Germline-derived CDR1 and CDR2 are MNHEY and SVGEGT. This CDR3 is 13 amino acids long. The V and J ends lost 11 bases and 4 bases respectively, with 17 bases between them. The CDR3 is CASKPRQAYGYTF. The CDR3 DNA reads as TGTGCCTCCAAACCCCGACAAGCCTATGGCTACACCTTC.

The CDR3 region has the DNA TGCGCCAGCAGTCGGGATAGCAATCAGCCCCAGCATTTT. This gives the protein CASSRDSNQPQHF. The chain recombines TRBV10-1 with TRBJ1-5; D remains unclear. From germline, CDR1 is WNHNN and CDR2 SYGVQD (reference sequence). V was cut by 5 bases and J by 0 bases, with 5 bases left in between. This CDR3 region has 13 residues.

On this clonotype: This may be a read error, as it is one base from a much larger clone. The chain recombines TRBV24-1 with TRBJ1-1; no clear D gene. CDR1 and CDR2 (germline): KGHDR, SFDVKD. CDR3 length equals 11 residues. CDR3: CVTEDGAEAFF. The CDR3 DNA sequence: TGTGTCACAGAAGACGGGGCTGAAGCTTTCTTT.

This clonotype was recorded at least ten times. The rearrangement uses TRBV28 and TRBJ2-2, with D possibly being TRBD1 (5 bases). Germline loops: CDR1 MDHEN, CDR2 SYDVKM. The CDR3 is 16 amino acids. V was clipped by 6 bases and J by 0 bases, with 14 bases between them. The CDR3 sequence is CASSRGAVANTGELFF. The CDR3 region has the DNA TGTGCCAGCAGCCGTGGGGCAGTCGCGAACACCGGGGAGCTGTTTTTT.

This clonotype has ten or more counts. In DNA form, the CDR3 reads TGTGCCAGCAGCTTAGGCCCGGGGAATGAGCAGTTCTTC. This encodes CASSLGPGNEQFF. The chain joins TRBV7-2 to TRBJ2-1; D possibly corresponds to TRBD2 (5 bases). Germline loops: CDR1 SGHTA, CDR2 FQGNSA. V lost 1 base and J lost 7, with 8 bases in between. The CDR3 consists of 13 residues.

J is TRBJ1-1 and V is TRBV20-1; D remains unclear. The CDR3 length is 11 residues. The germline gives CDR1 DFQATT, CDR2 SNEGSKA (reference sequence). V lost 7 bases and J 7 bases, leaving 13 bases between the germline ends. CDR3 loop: CSVSNFVEAFF. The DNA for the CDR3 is TGCAGTGTGAGCAACTTCGTTGAAGCTTTCTTT.

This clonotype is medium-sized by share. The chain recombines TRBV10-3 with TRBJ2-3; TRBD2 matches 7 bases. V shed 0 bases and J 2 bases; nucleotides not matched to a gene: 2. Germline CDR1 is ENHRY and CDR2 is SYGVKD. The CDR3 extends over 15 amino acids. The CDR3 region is CAISESAGYTDTQYF. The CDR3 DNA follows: TGTGCCATCAGTGAGTCAGCGGGGTACACAGATACGCAGTATTTT.

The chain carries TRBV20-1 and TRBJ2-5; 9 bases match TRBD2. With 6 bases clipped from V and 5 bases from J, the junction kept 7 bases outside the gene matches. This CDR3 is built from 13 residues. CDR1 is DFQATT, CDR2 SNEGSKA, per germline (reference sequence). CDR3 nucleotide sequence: TGCAGTGCCCGTACTGCGGGGGGGGAGACCCAGTACTTC. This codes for CSARTAGGETQYF.

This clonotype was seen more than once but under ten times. CDR3 bases: TGTGCTAGTGGTTTGGGCCTGGGACTAGCGGGAGGAAGGGGCTCCTACAATGAGCAGTTCTTC. Translating it yields CASGLGLGLAGGRGSYNEQFF. This chain joins TRBV12-5 and TRBJ2-1, with 15 positions matching TRBD2. This CDR3 is built from 21 residues. V dropped 1 base and J dropped 0; count of bases not matched to a gene: 10. CDR1 and CDR2 (germline): LGHNT, FRNRAP.

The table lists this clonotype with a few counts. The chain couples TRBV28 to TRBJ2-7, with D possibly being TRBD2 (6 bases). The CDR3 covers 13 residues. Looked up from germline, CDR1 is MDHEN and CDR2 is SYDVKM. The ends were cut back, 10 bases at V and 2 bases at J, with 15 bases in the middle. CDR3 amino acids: CATRDWRAYEQYF. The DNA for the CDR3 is TGTGCCACCCGAGATTGGAGGGCCTACGAGCAGTACTTC.

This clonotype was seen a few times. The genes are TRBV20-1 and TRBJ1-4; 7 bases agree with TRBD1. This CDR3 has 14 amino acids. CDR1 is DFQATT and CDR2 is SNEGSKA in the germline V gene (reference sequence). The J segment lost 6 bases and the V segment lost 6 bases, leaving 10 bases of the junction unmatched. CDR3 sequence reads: CSATSGTADEKLFF. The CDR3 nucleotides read TGCAGTGCCACCTCCGGGACAGCAGATGAAAAACTGTTTTTT.

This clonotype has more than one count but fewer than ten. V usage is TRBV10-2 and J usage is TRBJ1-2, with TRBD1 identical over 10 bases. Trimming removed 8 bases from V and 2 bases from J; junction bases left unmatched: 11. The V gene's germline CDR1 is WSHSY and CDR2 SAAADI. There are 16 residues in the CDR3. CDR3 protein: CASRRDRGPYNYGYTF. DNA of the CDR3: TGCGCCAGCCGAAGGGACAGGGGACCGTACAACTATGGCTACACCTTC.

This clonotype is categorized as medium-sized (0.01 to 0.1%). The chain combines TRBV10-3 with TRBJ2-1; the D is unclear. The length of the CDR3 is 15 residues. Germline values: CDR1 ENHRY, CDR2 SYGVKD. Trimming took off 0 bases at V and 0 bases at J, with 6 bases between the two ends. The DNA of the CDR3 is TGTGCCATCAGTGAGTCTATGTACTCCTACAATGAGCAGTTCTTC. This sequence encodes CAISESMYSYNEQFF.

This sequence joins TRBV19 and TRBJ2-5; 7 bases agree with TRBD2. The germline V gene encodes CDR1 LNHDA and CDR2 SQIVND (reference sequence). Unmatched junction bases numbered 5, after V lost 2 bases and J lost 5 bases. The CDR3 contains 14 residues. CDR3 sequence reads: CASSISGVGETQYF. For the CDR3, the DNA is TGTGCCAGTAGTATAAGCGGGGTAGGGGAGACCCAGTACTTC.

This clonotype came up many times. CDR3 amino acids: CSASRGTGRNSGNTIYF. CDR3 bases: TGCAGTGCTAGTAGGGGGACAGGAAGAAACTCTGGAAACACCATATATTTT. The rearrangement links TRBV20-1 to TRBJ1-3; 8 bases map to TRBD1. The ends lost 3 bases at V and 0 bases at J; junction bases unmatched: 10. This CDR3 region has 17 residues. The germline gives CDR1 DFQATT, CDR2 SNEGSKA (reference sequence).

The CDR3 protein is CASSFTGGYTF. CDR3 nucleotides: TGTGCCAGCAGTTTTACAGGGGGCTACACCTTC. The rearrangement joins TRBV12-3 or TRBV12-4 to TRBJ1-2, with D possibly TRBD1 on 6 matching bases. The CDR3 sequence is 11 residues long. Trimming took 3 bases from V and 8 from J, leaving 7 bases between them.

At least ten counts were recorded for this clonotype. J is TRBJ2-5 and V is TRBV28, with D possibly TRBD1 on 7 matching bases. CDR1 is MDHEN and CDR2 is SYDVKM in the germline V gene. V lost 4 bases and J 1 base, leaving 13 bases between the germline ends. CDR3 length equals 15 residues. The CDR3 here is CASSSLQGGQETQYF. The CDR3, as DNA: TGTGCCAGCAGTTCCCTCCAGGGGGGCCAAGAGACCCAGTACTTC.

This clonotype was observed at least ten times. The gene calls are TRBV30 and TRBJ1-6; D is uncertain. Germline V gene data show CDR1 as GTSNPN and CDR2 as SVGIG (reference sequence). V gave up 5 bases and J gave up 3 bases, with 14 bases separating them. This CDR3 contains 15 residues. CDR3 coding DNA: TGTGCCTGGTTTCCCCCGGACCGCTATAATTCACCCCTCCACTTT. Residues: CAWFPPDRYNSPLHF.

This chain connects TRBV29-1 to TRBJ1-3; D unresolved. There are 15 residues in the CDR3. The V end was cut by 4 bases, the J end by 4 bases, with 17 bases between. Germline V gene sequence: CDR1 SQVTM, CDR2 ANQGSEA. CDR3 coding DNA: TGCAGCGTTGGGGGATGCGCCGCTGGAGGAAACACCATATATTTT. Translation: CSVGGCAAGGNTIYF.

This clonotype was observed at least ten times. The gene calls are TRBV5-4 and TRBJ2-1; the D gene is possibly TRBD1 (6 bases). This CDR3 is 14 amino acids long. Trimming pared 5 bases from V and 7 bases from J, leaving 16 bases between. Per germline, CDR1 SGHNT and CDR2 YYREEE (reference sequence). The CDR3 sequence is CASSYETGGNEQFF. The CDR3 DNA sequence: TGTGCCAGCAGTTACGAGACAGGTGGTAATGAGCAGTTCTTC.

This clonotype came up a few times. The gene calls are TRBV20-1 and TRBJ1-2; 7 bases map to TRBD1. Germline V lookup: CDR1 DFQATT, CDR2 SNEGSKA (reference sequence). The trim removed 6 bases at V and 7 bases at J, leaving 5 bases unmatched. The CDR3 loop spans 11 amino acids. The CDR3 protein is CSAPTGIGYTF. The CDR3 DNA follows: TGCAGTGCGCCGACAGGGATTGGCTACACCTTC.